The present TCR beta chain was sequenced within a study of cytomegalovirus exposure and HLA in healthy donors. Note on this clone: Its antigen is not known.

Findings and caveats of the study: A subsequent analysis found that TCR clusters from the first cohort also tended to co-occur in the 120 or so validation repertoires, with around 94% of cluster scores above 0. There were some public TCRs occurring in many donors, but most TCR sequences were rare. Reported results showed that the classifier diagnosed cytomegalovirus status with high specificity and sensitivity. TCR beta chains numbering some 150 were designated cytomegalovirus-associated.

The repertoire was sequenced with immunoSEQ multiplex PCR; TCRdb's copy has only in-frame clones and lacks some. The profile covers tens of thousands of clones, with roughly 80% appearing a single time and around 3% taken by the ten largest. Source material: PBMCs. The receptor's source is a man younger than 45 in good health and CMV-seronegative.

The CDR3 protein is CASSLGTGGSGANVLTF. The CDR3 DNA is TGTGCCAGCAGCTTAGGGACAGGGGGTTCTGGGGCCAACGTCCTGACTTTC. V and J are TRBV7-3 and TRBJ2-6; 11 bases are a match to TRBD1. Germline CDR1 reads SGHTA; CDR2 reads FQGTGA. The CDR3 extends over 17 amino acids. V shed 2 bases and J 1 base; nucleotides not matched to a gene: 1. The full variable domain, with the rest looked up from reference TRBV7-3 and TRBJ2-6, is GAGVSQTPSNKVTEKGKYVELRCDPISGHTALYWYRQSLGQGPEFLIYFQGTGAADDSGLPNDRFFAVRPEGSVSTLKIQRTERGDSAVYLCASSLGTGGSGANVLTFGAGSRLTVL.